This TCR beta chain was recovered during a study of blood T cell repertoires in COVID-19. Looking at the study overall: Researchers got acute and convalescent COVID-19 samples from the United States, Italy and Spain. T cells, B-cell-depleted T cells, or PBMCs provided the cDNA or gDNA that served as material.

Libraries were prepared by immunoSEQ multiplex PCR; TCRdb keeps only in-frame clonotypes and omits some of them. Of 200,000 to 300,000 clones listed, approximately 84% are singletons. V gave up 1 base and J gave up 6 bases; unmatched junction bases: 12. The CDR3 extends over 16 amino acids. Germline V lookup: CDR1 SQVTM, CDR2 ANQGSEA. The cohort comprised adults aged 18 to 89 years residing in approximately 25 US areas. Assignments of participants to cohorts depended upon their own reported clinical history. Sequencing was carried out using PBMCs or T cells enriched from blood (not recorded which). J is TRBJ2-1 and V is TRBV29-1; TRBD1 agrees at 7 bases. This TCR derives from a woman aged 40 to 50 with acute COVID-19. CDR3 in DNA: TGCAGCGTTGAAGTTACTGCCGGGACAGTTGGCAATGAGCAGTTCTTC. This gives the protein CSVEVTAGTVGNEQFF.